This T cell receptor beta chain emerged from a study of human CD8 memory T cell subsets. Researchers made TCR beta libraries via UMI-labeled 5' RACE. TCRdb re-called the 5' RACE reads and catalogs CDR3 proteins one per entry, DNA excluded. Recorded for this sample: about 11,000 distinct CDR3 sequences. Germline lookup yields CDR1 SQVTM and CDR2 ANQGSEA. The CDR3 is 16 residues long. The J gene is TRBJ1-2, the V gene TRBV29-1. The sequenced sample consisted of CD8+ stem-like memory T cells (TSCM and TCM) sorted from PBMCs. Subset noted: stem-like memory CD8 T cells (TSTEM), CCR7+ PD-1- TIGIT-. The clonotype originates from a human donor in good health. This CDR3 is CSVELLDKKGKYGYTF.